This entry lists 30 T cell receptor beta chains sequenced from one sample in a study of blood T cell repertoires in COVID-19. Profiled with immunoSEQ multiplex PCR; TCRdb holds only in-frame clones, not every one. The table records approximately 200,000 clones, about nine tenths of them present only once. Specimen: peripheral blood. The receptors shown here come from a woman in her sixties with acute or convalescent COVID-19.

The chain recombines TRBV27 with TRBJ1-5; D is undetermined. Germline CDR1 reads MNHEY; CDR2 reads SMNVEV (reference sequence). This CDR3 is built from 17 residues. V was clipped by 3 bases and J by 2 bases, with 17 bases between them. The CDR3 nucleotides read TGTGCCAGCAGTTTCTATTCCGGGAGGTCGCGCAATCAGCCCCAGCATTTT. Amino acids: CASSFYSGRSRNQPQHF.

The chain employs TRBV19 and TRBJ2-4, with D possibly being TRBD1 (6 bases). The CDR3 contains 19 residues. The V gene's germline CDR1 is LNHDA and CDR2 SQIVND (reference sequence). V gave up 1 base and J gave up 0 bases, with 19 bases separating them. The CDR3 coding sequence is TGTGCCAGTAGTATAGGAGGGAGACAGGTAGGGGTAGCCAAAAACATTCAGTACTTC. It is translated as CASSIGGRQVGVAKNIQYF.

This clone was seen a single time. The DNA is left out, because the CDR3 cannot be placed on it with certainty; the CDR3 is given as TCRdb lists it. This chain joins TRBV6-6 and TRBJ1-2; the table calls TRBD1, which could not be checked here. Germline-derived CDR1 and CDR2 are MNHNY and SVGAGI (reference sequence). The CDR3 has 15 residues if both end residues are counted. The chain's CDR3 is CASSSSGQGNYGYTF.

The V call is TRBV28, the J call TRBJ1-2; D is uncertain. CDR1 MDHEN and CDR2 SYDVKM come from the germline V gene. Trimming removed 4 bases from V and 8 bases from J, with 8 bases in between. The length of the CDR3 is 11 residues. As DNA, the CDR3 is TGTGCCAGCAGTTCGAGGTGGGGCTACACCTTC. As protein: CASSSRWGYTF.

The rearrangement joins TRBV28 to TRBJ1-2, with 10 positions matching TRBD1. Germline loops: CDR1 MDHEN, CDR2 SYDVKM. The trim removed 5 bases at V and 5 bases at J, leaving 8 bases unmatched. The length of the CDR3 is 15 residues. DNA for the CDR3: TGTGCCAGCAGTCGGCCGGGACAGGGGAAATATGGCTACACCTTC. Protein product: CASSRPGQGKYGYTF.

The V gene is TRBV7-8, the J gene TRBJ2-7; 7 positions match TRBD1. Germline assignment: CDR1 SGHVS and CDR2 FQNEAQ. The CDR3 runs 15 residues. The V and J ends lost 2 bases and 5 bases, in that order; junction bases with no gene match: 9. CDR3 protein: CASSLPYGTEHEQYF. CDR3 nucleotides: TGTGCCAGCAGCTTACCGTACGGGACAGAACACGAGCAGTACTTC.

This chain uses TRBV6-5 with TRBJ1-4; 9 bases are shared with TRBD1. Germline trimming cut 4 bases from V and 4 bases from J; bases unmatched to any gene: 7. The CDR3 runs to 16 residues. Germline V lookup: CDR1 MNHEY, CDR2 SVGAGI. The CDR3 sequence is CASSSSRDRVNEKLFF. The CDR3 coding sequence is TGTGCCAGCAGTTCGTCCCGGGACAGGGTTAATGAAAAACTGTTTTTT.

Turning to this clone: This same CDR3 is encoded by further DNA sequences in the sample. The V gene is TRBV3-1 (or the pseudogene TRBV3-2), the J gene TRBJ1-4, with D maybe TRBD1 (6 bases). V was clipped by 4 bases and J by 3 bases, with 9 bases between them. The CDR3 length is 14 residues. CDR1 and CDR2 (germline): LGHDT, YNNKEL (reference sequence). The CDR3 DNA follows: TGTGCCAGCAGCCTGCGGACAGCTAATGAAAAACTGTTTTTT. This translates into CASSLRTANEKLFF.

The CDR3 nucleotides are TGTGCCAGCAGCTTAGGGGAACTAATGTACGAGCAGTACTTC. Its translation is CASSLGELMYEQYF. The chain carries TRBV5-6 and TRBJ2-7; D is possibly TRBD1 (5 bases). The germline V gene has CDR1 SGHDT and CDR2 YYEEEE. The CDR3 contains 14 residues. Trimming stripped 2 bases from V and 4 bases from J, with 13 bases between. The full variable domain, completed using reference TRBV5-6 and TRBJ2-7, is DAGVTQSPTHLIKTRGQQVTLRCSPKSGHDTVSWYQQALGQGPQFIFQYYEEEERQRGNFPDRFSGHQFPNYSSELNVNALLLGDSALYLCASSLGELMYEQYFGPGTRLTVT.

The CDR3 nucleotides read TGTGCCAGTAGTATCGAGGGGGCGACCGGGGAGCTGTTTTTT. It codes for CASSIEGATGELFF. The chain combines TRBV19 with TRBJ2-2; the match to TRBD1 covers 7 bases. Germline trimming cut 3 bases from V and 5 bases from J; bases unmatched to any gene: 3. The CDR3 loop spans 14 amino acids. Germline CDR1 is LNHDA and CDR2 is SQIVND (reference sequence).

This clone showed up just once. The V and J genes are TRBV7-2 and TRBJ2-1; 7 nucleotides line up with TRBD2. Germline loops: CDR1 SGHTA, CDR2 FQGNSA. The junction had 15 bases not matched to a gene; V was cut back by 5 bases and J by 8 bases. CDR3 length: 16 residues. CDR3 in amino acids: CASSPSVGRISDEQFF. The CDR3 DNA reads TGTGCCAGCAGCCCCTCAGTCGGGAGGATCTCCGATGAGCAGTTCTTC.

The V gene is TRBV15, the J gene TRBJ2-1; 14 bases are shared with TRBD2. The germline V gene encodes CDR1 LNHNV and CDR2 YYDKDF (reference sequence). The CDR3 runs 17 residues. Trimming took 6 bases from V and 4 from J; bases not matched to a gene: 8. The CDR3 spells CATSYSGTSGGYNEQFF. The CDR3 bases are TGTGCCACCAGTTACTCCGGGACTAGCGGGGGTTACAATGAGCAGTTCTTC.

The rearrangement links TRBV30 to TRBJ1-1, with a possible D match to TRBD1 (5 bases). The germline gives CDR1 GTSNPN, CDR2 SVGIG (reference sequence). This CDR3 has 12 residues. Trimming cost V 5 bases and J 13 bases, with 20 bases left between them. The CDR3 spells CAWAAGVGEDFF. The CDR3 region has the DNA TGTGCCTGGGCCGCCGGGGTGGGGGAGGATTTCTTT. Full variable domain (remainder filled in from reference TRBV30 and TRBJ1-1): SQTIHQWPATLVQPVGSPLSLECTVEGTSNPNLYWYRQAAGRGLQLLFYSVGIGQISSEVPQNLSASRPQDRQFILSSKKLLLSDSGFYLCAWAAGVGEDFFGQGTRLTVV.

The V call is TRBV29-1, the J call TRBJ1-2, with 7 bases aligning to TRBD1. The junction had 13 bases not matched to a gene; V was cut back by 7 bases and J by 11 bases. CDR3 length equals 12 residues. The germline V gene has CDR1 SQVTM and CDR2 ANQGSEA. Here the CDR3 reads CSAGAQGIGYTF. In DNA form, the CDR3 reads TGCAGCGCCGGGGCACAGGGGATTGGGTACACCTTC.

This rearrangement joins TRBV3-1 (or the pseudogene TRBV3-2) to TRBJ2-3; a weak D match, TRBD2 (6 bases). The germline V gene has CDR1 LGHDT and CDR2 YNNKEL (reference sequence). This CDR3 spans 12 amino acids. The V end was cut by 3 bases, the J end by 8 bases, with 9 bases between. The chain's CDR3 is CASSHRRGTQYF. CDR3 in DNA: TGTGCCAGCAGCCACAGGAGGGGTACGCAGTATTTT.

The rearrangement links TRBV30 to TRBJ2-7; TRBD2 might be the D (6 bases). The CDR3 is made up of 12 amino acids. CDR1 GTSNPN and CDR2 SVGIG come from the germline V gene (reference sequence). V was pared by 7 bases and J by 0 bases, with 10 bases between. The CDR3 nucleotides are TGTGCCTCGGAGGGACGCTCCTACGAGCAGTACTTC. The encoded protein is CASEGRSYEQYF. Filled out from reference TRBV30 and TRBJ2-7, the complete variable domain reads SQTIHQWPATLVQPVGSPLSLECTVEGTSNPNLYWYRQAAGRGLQLLFYSVGIGQISSEVPQNLSASRPQDRQFILSSKKLLLSDSGFYLCASEGRSYEQYFGPGTRLTVT.

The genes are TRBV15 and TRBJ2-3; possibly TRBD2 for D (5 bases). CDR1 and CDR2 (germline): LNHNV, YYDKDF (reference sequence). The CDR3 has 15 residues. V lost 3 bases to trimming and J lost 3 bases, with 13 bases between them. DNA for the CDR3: TGTGCCACCAGCAGCCCTGAGGGTTTGACAGATACGCAGTATTTT. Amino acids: CATSSPEGLTDTQYF.

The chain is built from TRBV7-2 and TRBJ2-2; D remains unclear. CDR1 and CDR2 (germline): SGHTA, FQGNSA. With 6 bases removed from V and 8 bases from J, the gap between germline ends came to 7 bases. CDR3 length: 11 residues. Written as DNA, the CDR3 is TGTGCCAGCAGTACAGTGGGGGAGCTGTTTTTT. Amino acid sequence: CASSTVGELFF.

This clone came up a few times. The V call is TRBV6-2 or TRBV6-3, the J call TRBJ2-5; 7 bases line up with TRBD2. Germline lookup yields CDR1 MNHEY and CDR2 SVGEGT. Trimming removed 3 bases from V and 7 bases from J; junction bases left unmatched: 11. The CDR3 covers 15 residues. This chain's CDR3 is CASSYQLADFRTQYF. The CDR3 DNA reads TGTGCCAGCAGTTATCAGCTAGCGGACTTTCGGACCCAGTACTTC.

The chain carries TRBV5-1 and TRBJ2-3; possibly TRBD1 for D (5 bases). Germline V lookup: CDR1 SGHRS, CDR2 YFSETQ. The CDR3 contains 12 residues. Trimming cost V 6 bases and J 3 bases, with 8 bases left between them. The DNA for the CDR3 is TGCGCCAGCACCCAGGGAACAGATACGCAGTATTTT. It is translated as CASTQGTDTQYF.

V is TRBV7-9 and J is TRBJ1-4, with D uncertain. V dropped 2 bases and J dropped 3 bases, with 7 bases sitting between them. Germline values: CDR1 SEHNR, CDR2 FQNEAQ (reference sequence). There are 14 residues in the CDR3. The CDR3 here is CASSLYQANEKLFF. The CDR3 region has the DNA TGTGCCAGCAGCTTATATCAGGCTAATGAAAAACTGTTTTTT.

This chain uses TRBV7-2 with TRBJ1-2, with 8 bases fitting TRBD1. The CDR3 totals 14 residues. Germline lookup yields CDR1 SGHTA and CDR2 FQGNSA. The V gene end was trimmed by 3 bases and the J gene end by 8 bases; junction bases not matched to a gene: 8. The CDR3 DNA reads TGTGCCAGCAGCTTTAGTAGGACAGGGTTCGGCTACACCTTC. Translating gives CASSFSRTGFGYTF.

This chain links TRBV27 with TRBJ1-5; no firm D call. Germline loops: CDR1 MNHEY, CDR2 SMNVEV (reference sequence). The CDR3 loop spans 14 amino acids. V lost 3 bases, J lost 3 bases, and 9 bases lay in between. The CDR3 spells CASSFRGLNQPQHF. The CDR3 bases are TGTGCCAGCAGTTTTCGGGGTCTCAATCAGCCCCAGCATTTT.

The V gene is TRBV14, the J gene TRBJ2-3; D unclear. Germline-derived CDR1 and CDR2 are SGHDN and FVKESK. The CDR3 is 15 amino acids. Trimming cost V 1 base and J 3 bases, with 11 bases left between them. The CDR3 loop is CASSQVRSATDTQYF. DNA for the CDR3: TGTGCCAGCAGCCAAGTCCGGTCAGCGACAGATACGCAGTATTTT.

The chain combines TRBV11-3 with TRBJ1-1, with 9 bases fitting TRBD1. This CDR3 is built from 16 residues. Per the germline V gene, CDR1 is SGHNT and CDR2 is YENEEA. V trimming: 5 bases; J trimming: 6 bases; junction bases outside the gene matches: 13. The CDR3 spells CASSPRQGGRKSEAFF. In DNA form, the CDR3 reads TGTGCCAGCAGCCCAAGACAGGGGGGGCGCAAGTCTGAAGCTTTCTTT. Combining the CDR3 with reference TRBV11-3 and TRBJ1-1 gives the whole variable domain EAGVVQSPRYKIIEKKQPVAFWCNPISGHNTLYWYLQNLGQGPELLIRYENEEAVDDSQLPKDRFSAERLKGVDSTLKIQPAELGDSAVYLCASSPRQGGRKSEAFFGQGTRLTVV.

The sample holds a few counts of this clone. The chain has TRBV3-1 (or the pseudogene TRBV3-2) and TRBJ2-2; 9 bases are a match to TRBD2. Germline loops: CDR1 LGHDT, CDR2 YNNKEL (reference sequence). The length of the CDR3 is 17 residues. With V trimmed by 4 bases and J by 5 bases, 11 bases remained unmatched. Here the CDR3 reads CASSPSRRGGWTGELFF. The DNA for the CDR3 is TGTGCCAGCAGCCCATCCCGGCGGGGGGGCTGGACCGGGGAGCTGTTTTTT.

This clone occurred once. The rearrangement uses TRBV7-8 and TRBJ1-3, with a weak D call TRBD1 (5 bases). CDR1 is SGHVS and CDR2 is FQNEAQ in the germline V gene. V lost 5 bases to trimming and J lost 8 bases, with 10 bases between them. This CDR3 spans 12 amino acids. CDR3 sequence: CASSQAGDTIYF. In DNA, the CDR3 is TGTGCCAGCAGCCAGGCGGGGGACACCATATATTTT. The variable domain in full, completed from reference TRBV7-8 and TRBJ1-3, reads GAGVSQSPRYKVAKRGQDVALRCDPISGHVSLFWYQQALGQGPEFLTYFQNEAQLDKSGLPSDRFFAERPEGSVSTLKIQRTQQEDSAVYLCASSQAGDTIYFGEGSWLTVV.

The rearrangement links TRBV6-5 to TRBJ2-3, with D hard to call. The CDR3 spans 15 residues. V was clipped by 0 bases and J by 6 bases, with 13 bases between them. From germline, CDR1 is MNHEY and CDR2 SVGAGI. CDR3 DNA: TGTGCCAGCAGTTACTCGATACGGGTGGCGGATACGCAGTATTTT. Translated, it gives CASSYSIRVADTQYF.

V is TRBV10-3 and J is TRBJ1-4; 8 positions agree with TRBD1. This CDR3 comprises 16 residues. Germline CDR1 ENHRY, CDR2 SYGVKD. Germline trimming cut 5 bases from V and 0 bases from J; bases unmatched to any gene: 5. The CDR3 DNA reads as TGTGCCATCAGTTCCGGACAGGGAGCAACTAATGAAAAACTGTTTTTT. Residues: CAISSGQGATNEKLFF.

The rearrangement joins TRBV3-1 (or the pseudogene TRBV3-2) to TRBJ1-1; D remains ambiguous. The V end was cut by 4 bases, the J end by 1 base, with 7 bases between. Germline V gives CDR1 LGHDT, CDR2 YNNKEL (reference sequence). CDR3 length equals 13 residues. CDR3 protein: CASSPRQNTEAFF. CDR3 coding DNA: TGTGCCAGCAGCCCGCGACAGAACACTGAAGCTTTCTTT.